Listed below are T cell receptor beta chains from one sample, sequenced in a study of tumour-infiltrating T cells in Burkitt lymphoma. The protocol was immunoSEQ multiplex PCR, while the TCRdb copy is restricted to in-frame clones and leaves out a portion. The data show 1,500 to 2,000 clones, about 13% seen once. The specimen sequenced was tumor tissue. These receptors were collected from a human donor with Burkitt lymphoma. Each CDR3 is given with its conserved first and last residue. Fields, in order: CDR3 DNA, CDR3 protein, clone size, V gene, J gene, D gene. A D gene is named only where the DNA matches it firmly. Expanded clones are given a class, and other clones once, few, many or no size at all.

CDR3nt: TGCGCCAGCAGTGGGGACAGGAATCGAACCTATTATACAGATACGCAGTATTTT
CDR3aa: CASSGDRNRTYYTDTQYF
abundance: few
v_gene: TRBV10-1
j_gene: TRBJ2-3
d_gene: TRBD1

CDR3nt: TGTGCCAGCACCCGACAGAGAATGAACACTGAAGCTTTCTTT
CDR3aa: CASTRQRMNTEAFF
abundance: -
v_gene: TRBV7-9
j_gene: TRBJ1-1
d_gene: -

CDR3nt: TGTGCCAGCAGGGGGAGAGGCATCAACAATGAGCAGTTCTTC
CDR3aa: CASRGRGINNEQFF
abundance: few
v_gene: TRBV28
j_gene: TRBJ2-1
d_gene: -

CDR3nt: TGCGCCAGCAGCTTGTATTATTTCAGGTTTACGGGACAGGGGGCTTCGGACACTGAAGCTTTCTTT
CDR3aa: CASSLYYFRFTGQGASDTEAFF
abundance: few
v_gene: TRBV5-1
j_gene: TRBJ1-1
d_gene: TRBD1

CDR3nt: TGTGCCAGCAGTTCCGCGCAGCATAACTATGGCTACACCTTC
CDR3aa: CASSSAQHNYGYTF
abundance: -
v_gene: TRBV28
j_gene: TRBJ1-2
d_gene: -

CDR3nt: TGTGCCAGCAGCCCACATCGACTGGGACAATTTAGGGACTATGGCTACACCTTC
CDR3aa: CASSPHRLGQFRDYGYTF
abundance: few
v_gene: TRBV11-2
j_gene: TRBJ1-2
d_gene: -

CDR3nt: TGCGCCAGCAGTCAATCGAACAGGGTAACTGAAAAACGGTTTTTT
CDR3aa: CASSQSNRVTEKRFF
abundance: -
v_gene: TRBV23-1
j_gene: TRBJ1-4
d_gene: -

CDR3nt: TGTGCCTGGAGAGCTCAGGGGGCCGGCTATGGCTACACCTTC
CDR3aa: CAWRAQGAGYGYTF
abundance: few
v_gene: TRBV30
j_gene: TRBJ1-2
d_gene: TRBD1

CDR3nt: TGTGCCAGCTCACCAGGGACTAGCGGGACGGCCTACGAGCAGTACTTC
CDR3aa: CASSPGTSGTAYEQYF
abundance: few
v_gene: TRBV18
j_gene: TRBJ2-7
d_gene: TRBD2

CDR3nt: TGTGCCAGCAGCTTAGTTTCGGGGGACAGGGGGTTCCCCTACGAGCAGTACTTC
CDR3aa: CASSLVSGDRGFPYEQYF
abundance: -
v_gene: TRBV11-2
j_gene: TRBJ2-7
d_gene: TRBD1

CDR3nt: TGTGCCAGCAGCTTCGACGTCCCCCAGCCCCAGCATTTT
CDR3aa: CASSFDVPQPQHF
abundance: few
v_gene: TRBV11-2
j_gene: TRBJ1-5
d_gene: -

CDR3nt: TGTGCCAGCAGCTTCCAGGTCCTAGCCGCTTCCTACGAGCAGTACTTC
CDR3aa: CASSFQVLAASYEQYF
abundance: -
v_gene: TRBV7-2
j_gene: TRBJ2-7
d_gene: -

CDR3nt: TGTGCCAGCAGTTACTCGATACAGGGATACAATGAGCAGTTCTTC
CDR3aa: CASSYSIQGYNEQFF
abundance: -
v_gene: TRBV6-5
j_gene: TRBJ2-1
d_gene: -

CDR3nt: TGTGCCAGCTCACCACGGCCTGGGCCGCTGTCCTACGAGCAGTACTTC
CDR3aa: CASSPRPGPLSYEQYF
abundance: few
v_gene: TRBV18
j_gene: TRBJ2-7
d_gene: -

CDR3nt: TGTGCCAGCAGTCTGATAGCGGGGGGGCACCATTACAATGAGCAGTTCTTC
CDR3aa: CASSLIAGGHHYNEQFF
abundance: -
v_gene: TRBV28
j_gene: TRBJ2-1
d_gene: TRBD2

CDR3nt: TGCGCCAGCAGCCAAGCCCTTTGGGGCCGCGGCAATCAGCCCCAGCATTTT
CDR3aa: CASSQALWGRGNQPQHF
abundance: -
v_gene: TRBV4-1
j_gene: TRBJ1-5
d_gene: -

CDR3nt: TGTGCCAGCAGTGGAGCCCACTACGAGCAGTACTTC
CDR3aa: CASSGAHYEQYF
abundance: few
v_gene: TRBV6-7
j_gene: TRBJ2-7
d_gene: -

CDR3nt: TGTGCCTCTTCCCCGGGGAGGGCTAACTATGGCTACACCTTC
CDR3aa: CASSPGRANYGYTF
abundance: -
v_gene: TRBV30
j_gene: TRBJ1-2
d_gene: -

CDR3nt: TGTGCCAGCAGCCAAGATTACGCAGGGCTGTGGTCAGATACGCAGTATTTT
CDR3aa: CASSQDYAGLWSDTQYF
abundance: few
v_gene: TRBV14
j_gene: TRBJ2-3
d_gene: -

CDR3nt: TGTGCCAGTAGTCCACGGACAGGTCTTAGTCCCCTCCACTTT
CDR3aa: CASSPRTGLSPLHF
abundance: -
v_gene: TRBV19
j_gene: TRBJ1-6
d_gene: TRBD1

CDR3nt: TGTGCCAGCAGCGTTACCAGTCGCGAGCAGTTCTTC
CDR3aa: CASSVTSREQFF
abundance: few
v_gene: TRBV9
j_gene: TRBJ2-1
d_gene: -

CDR3nt: TGTGCCAGCAATTGGGGGGGGCAGGACGAGCAGTACTTC
CDR3aa: CASNWGGQDEQYF
abundance: -
v_gene: TRBV2
j_gene: TRBJ2-7
d_gene: -

CDR3nt: TGTGCCAGTAGTAAAGACCGGGCAGGGGGAAGGGGTGAAGCTTTCTTT
CDR3aa: CASSKDRAGGRGEAFF
abundance: -
v_gene: TRBV19
j_gene: TRBJ1-1
d_gene: TRBD1

CDR3nt: TGTGCCAGCAGCCACCACCACGGGGGGCGTAATGAGCAGTTCTTC
CDR3aa: CASSHHHGGRNEQFF
abundance: -
v_gene: TRBV7-6
j_gene: TRBJ2-1
d_gene: -

CDR3nt: TGTGCCAGCAGCTTAGGGGTGTTACGGGAGGGAGCCAAAAACATTCAGTACTTC
CDR3aa: CASSLGVLREGAKNIQYF
abundance: -
v_gene: TRBV7-6
j_gene: TRBJ2-4
d_gene: TRBD2

CDR3nt: TGTGCCAGCACCGGGACTAGGGAAGAGACCCAGTACTTC
CDR3aa: CASTGTREETQYF
abundance: few
v_gene: TRBV2
j_gene: TRBJ2-5
d_gene: TRBD2

CDR3nt: TGTGCCTGGAGTTTAGCTCCCGGGAGAGAGACCCAGTACTTC
CDR3aa: CAWSLAPGRETQYF
abundance: few
v_gene: TRBV30
j_gene: TRBJ2-5
d_gene: -

CDR3nt: TGTGCCATCAGTGAAACAACCGGGACAGGGGTTTATGAAAAACTGTTTTTT
CDR3aa: CAISETTGTGVYEKLFF
abundance: -
v_gene: TRBV10-3
j_gene: TRBJ1-4
d_gene: TRBD1

CDR3nt: TGCGCCAGCAGCCAGTTATACAGGGGATTGAGGAACACTGAAGCTTTCTTT
CDR3aa: CASSQLYRGLRNTEAFF
abundance: -
v_gene: TRBV4-1
j_gene: TRBJ1-1
d_gene: TRBD1

CDR3nt: TGTGCCAGCAGTTACCGACTAGCGGGAGCCGATGAGCAGTTCTTC
CDR3aa: CASSYRLAGADEQFF
abundance: -
v_gene: TRBV6-5
j_gene: TRBJ2-1
d_gene: TRBD2

CDR3nt: TGTGCCAGCAGCTTCTATCCCGGGACAGGGGACCTTAATGAAAAACTGTTTTTT
CDR3aa: CASSFYPGTGDLNEKLFF
abundance: few
v_gene: TRBV7-9
j_gene: TRBJ1-4
d_gene: TRBD1

CDR3nt: TGTGCCAGCAGCCAGGGCAATCAGCCCCAGCATTTT
CDR3aa: CASSQGNQPQHF
abundance: few
v_gene: TRBV14
j_gene: TRBJ1-5
d_gene: -

CDR3nt: TGTGCCAGCAGCCCCGGACCTGATTTCGGGCACTACGAGCAGTACTTC
CDR3aa: CASSPGPDFGHYEQYF
abundance: few
v_gene: TRBV13
j_gene: TRBJ2-7
d_gene: -

CDR3nt: TGCAGCGTAACTAGCGGGGGGTCGAATGAGCAGTTCTTC
CDR3aa: CSVTSGGSNEQFF
abundance: few
v_gene: TRBV29-1
j_gene: TRBJ2-1
d_gene: TRBD2

CDR3nt: TGTGCCAGCAGCTTTTTCAATCCCGGGGGCTGGTACAATGAGCAGTTCTTC
CDR3aa: CASSFFNPGGWYNEQFF
abundance: -
v_gene: TRBV12-1
j_gene: TRBJ2-1
d_gene: -

CDR3nt: TGTGCCAGCAGCGTAAAGCTAGCGGACAATGAGCAGTTCTTC
CDR3aa: CASSVKLADNEQFF
abundance: few
v_gene: TRBV9
j_gene: TRBJ2-1
d_gene: TRBD2

CDR3nt: TGCGCCAGCAGTCAATCGAACAGGGTAACTGAAAAACTGTTTTTT
CDR3aa: CASSQSNRVTEKLFF
abundance: few
v_gene: TRBV23-1
j_gene: TRBJ1-4
d_gene: -

CDR3nt: TGCGCCAGCAGCCAGGGTGACATAATTCCGATAGGGCAAGAGACCCAGTACTTC
CDR3aa: CASSQGDIIPIGQETQYF
abundance: few
v_gene: TRBV4-1
j_gene: TRBJ2-5
d_gene: -

CDR3nt: TGTGCCAGCAGTGAAGCGGTGCAGGCGGTCGGGGAGACCCAGTACTTC
CDR3aa: CASSEAVQAVGETQYF
abundance: few
v_gene: TRBV6-1
j_gene: TRBJ2-5
d_gene: -

CDR3nt: TGTGCCAGTGAGGGACTAGCGGAGCTCTCTGGGGCCAACGTCCTGACTTTC
CDR3aa: CASEGLAELSGANVLTF
abundance: -
v_gene: TRBV19
j_gene: TRBJ2-6
d_gene: TRBD2

CDR3nt: TGCGCCAGCAGTCTGAACAAGCGGGAGCTCCACAATGAGCAGTTCTTC
CDR3aa: CASSLNKRELHNEQFF
abundance: -
v_gene: TRBV23-1
j_gene: TRBJ2-1
d_gene: TRBD2

CDR3nt: TGTGCCAGCAGCGTAATTGGACAGGGCTATGGCTACACCTTC
CDR3aa: CASSVIGQGYGYTF
abundance: -
v_gene: TRBV9
j_gene: TRBJ1-2
d_gene: TRBD1

CDR3nt: TGCGCCAGCAGCTCAACCGGGACGCCAACCTTCTATGGCTACACCTTC
CDR3aa: CASSSTGTPTFYGYTF
abundance: -
v_gene: TRBV5-1
j_gene: TRBJ1-2
d_gene: -

CDR3nt: TGTGCCAGTATGGCAGGCGGTGACACCGGGGAGCTGTTTTTT
CDR3aa: CASMAGGDTGELFF
abundance: -
v_gene: TRBV19
j_gene: TRBJ2-2
d_gene: -

CDR3nt: TGTGCCAGTAGTATTCTTCTATTTTGGACAGGGCAGAACACCGGGGAGCTGTTTTTT
CDR3aa: CASSILLFWTGQNTGELFF
abundance: -
v_gene: TRBV19
j_gene: TRBJ2-2
d_gene: TRBD1

CDR3nt: TGTGCCAGCAGCGATGGACCTAGGGAGGTAGATACGCAGTATTTT
CDR3aa: CASSDGPREVDTQYF
abundance: large
v_gene: TRBV9
j_gene: TRBJ2-3
d_gene: -

CDR3nt: TGCGCCAGCAGTCTCGGACAGCTATACGAGCAGTACTTC
CDR3aa: CASSLGQLYEQYF
abundance: few
v_gene: TRBV23-1
j_gene: TRBJ2-7
d_gene: -

CDR3nt: TGTGCCTGGAGTGTTCCCCAAACCCGCGGGAGGACTTTGAATGAGCAGTTCTTC
CDR3aa: CAWSVPQTRGRTLNEQFF
abundance: few
v_gene: TRBV30
j_gene: TRBJ2-1
d_gene: TRBD2

CDR3nt: TGTGCCAGCAGCGTTACCACTCGAAGGGGAGGGAACTATGGCTACACCTTC
CDR3aa: CASSVTTRRGGNYGYTF
abundance: few
v_gene: TRBV9
j_gene: TRBJ1-2
d_gene: -

CDR3nt: TGTGCCAGCAGCTTTAGCGGGAGGGAGGATACGCAGTATTTT
CDR3aa: CASSFSGREDTQYF
abundance: -
v_gene: TRBV7-2
j_gene: TRBJ2-3
d_gene: TRBD2

CDR3nt: TGTGCCTGGAGTTCCTCCTTTGGGGATAGATACTTC
CDR3aa: CAWSSSFGDRYF
abundance: few
v_gene: TRBV30
j_gene: TRBJ2-5
d_gene: -

CDR3nt: TGTGCCAGCAGTGAAACTGGACAGGGCTGGCACGAGCAGTACTTC
CDR3aa: CASSETGQGWHEQYF
abundance: -
v_gene: TRBV2
j_gene: TRBJ2-7
d_gene: TRBD1

CDR3nt: TGTGCCAGTAGTATAGCTCACCCGACGGGACTAGCCAAAAACATTCAGTACTTC
CDR3aa: CASSIAHPTGLAKNIQYF
abundance: -
v_gene: TRBV19
j_gene: TRBJ2-4
d_gene: -